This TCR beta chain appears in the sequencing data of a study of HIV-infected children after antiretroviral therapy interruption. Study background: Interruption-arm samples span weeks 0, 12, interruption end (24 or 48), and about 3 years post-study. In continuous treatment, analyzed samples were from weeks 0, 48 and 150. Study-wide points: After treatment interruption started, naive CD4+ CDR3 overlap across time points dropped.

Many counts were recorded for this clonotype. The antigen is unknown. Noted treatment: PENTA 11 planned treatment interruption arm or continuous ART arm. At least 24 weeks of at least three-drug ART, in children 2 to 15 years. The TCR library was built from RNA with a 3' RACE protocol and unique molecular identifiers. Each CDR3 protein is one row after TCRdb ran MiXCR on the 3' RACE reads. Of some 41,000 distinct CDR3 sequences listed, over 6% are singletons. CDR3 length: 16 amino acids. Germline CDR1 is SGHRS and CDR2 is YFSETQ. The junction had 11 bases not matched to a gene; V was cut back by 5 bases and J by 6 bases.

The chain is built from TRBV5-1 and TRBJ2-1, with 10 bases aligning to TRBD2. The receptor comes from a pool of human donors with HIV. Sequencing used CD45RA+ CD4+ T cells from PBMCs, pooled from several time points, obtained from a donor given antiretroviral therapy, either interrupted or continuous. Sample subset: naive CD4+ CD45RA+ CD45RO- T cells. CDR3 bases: TGCGCCAGCAGGACTGCCGGGACTAGCGTTGTCAATGAGCAGTTCTTC. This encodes CASRTAGTSVVNEQFF.